One and the same sample provided the 3 T cell receptor beta chains below, sequenced in a study of T cell repertoires in cytomegalovirus infection. TCRdb passed the reads through MiXCR, listing each CDR3 protein once. Among fewer than 700,000 distinct CDR3 sequences listed, more than 20% were seen once. Sequenced input: CD8+ T cells from PBMCs. These receptors were taken from a human donor in good health (CMV status not recorded). Some clones in this sample may be carry-over from other donors' samples.

The sample holds a few counts of this clonotype. This chain links TRBV14 with TRBJ1-2, with 7 bases aligning to TRBD1. Germline assignment: CDR1 SGHDN and CDR2 FVKESK. The CDR3 consists of 15 residues. Trimming removed 1 base from V and 8 bases from J; junction bases left unmatched: 10. CDR3 protein: CASSQAIGTVWGYTF. In DNA form, the CDR3 reads TGTGCCAGCAGCCAAGCAATCGGGACAGTGTGGGGCTACACCTTC.

The table lists this clonotype with many counts. This chain links TRBV7-9 with TRBJ2-1; a weak D match, TRBD1 (6 bases). Between the trimmed V and J ends, which lost 5 bases and 4 bases, there was a span of 18 bases. Germline loops: CDR1 SEHNR, CDR2 FQNEAQ (reference sequence). The CDR3 is made up of 16 amino acids. The CDR3 coding sequence is TGTGCCAGCAGCCCTCTAAGGGGACAACCGTACAATGAGCAGTTCTTC. Translated, it gives CASSPLRGQPYNEQFF.

At least ten counts were recorded for this clonotype. The chain couples TRBV7-9 to TRBJ1-5; 7 bases fit TRBD1. Germline lookup yields CDR1 SEHNR and CDR2 FQNEAQ (reference sequence). V trimming: 5 bases; J trimming: 4 bases; junction bases outside the gene matches: 8. The CDR3 length is 15 residues. CDR3 protein: CASSPKGQRNQPQHF. CDR3 bases: TGTGCCAGCAGCCCGAAGGGACAGAGGAATCAGCCCCAGCATTTT.